This TCR beta chain was identified during a study of response to subunit inactivated influenza vaccine. Points from the study as a whole: Few additional T cells are recruited per seasonal influenza vaccination, authors suggested.

TCRdb processed the RT-PCR reads anew with MiXCR; each CDR3 protein has one entry. The sample holds about 780,000 distinct CDR3 sequences, around a sixth seen once. This CDR3 is 15 amino acids long. From germline, CDR1 is ENHRY and CDR2 SYGVKD. V dropped 4 bases and J dropped 11; count of bases not matched to a gene: 10. This clonotype was seen more than once but under ten times. The target antigen is unknown. The starting material was PBMCs from blood, obtained approximately 5 days after vaccination. The TCR sequence derives from a man in his fifties or sixties who received an inactivated influenza vaccine. The V and J genes are TRBV10-3 and TRBJ2-1, with 11 bases that match TRBD2. Written as DNA, the CDR3 is TGTGCCATCAGTGGTAGTGGGACTAGCGGTAATCAGCAGTTCTTC. The encoded protein is CAISGSGTSGNQQFF.